The clone carrying this T cell receptor (beta chain) showed up many times. Antigen unknown. This beta chain is off target for a library built for alpha chains, so its abundance means little. Unique molecular identifiers, one per molecule, were present on every TCR cDNA molecule. From the 5' RACE reads, TCRdb called clonotypes with MiXCR, one entry per CDR3 protein. The table includes roughly 15,000 distinct CDR3 sequences, about 4.4% detected once. The CDR3 sequence is 12 residues long. V dropped 5 bases and J dropped 6 bases, with 11 bases sitting between them. Germline CDR1 reads SGHTA; CDR2 reads FQGNSA. This sample's time point: sample taken at primary tumor resection. Frozen PBMC, nontumor lung or tumor provided whole RNA, which was sequenced unsorted. The record originates from a study of spatial heterogeneity in lung cancer. Study-wide findings and caveats: Counts of expanded intratumoral alpha and beta TCRs tracked tumor mutation counts. The study estimated about 7% alpha and approximately 14% beta chain coverage of tumor T cells.

This TCR was recovered from a female donor with early-stage non-small cell lung cancer. The material sequenced was lung tumor tissue, taken at surgery. The V and J genes are TRBV7-2 and TRBJ2-7; D gene ambiguous. CDR3 nucleotide sequence: TGTGCCAGCAGCGCTGGCCCCAGCGAGCAGTACTTC. It encodes CASSAGPSEQYF.